This T cell receptor beta chain was found in a study of technical replicates of blood from a few donors (dated by TCRdb to 2017 to 2019). This clone showed up just a few times. Its antigen remains unidentified. No much larger clone exists at a distance of one base, and base qualities are not known. Library preparation used the immunoSEQ multiplex PCR assay. The clones in this table, taken by TCRdb from immuneACCESS, are in-frame only. Not every clone is retained; where verified, under half of the shortfall comes from an unresolved V gene, and the cause of the rest is unknown. The sample yields about 68,000 clones; about 97% were counted once. Jointly, the top ten make up 0.2% to 0.3% of the sample. CDR1 MRHNA and CDR2 SNTAGT are derived from the germline V gene. Including the terminal cysteine and phenylalanine, the CDR3 comprises 14 residues. The entry retains the CDR3 DNA only, 42 bases that are in frame from base 1. Trimming at the junction amounts to 4 bases on V and 3 bases on J, and the germline ends lie 11 bases apart.

This TCR derives from a human donor in good health. In this chain, TRBV6-4 is recombined with TRBJ2-3; the D gene identity is not certain. Sequenced: T cells isolated from PBMCs. The CDR3 reads CASSVSSFTDTQYF. Read as DNA, the sequence is TGTGCCAGCAGTGTGAGCTCCTTTACAGATACGCAGTATTTT.